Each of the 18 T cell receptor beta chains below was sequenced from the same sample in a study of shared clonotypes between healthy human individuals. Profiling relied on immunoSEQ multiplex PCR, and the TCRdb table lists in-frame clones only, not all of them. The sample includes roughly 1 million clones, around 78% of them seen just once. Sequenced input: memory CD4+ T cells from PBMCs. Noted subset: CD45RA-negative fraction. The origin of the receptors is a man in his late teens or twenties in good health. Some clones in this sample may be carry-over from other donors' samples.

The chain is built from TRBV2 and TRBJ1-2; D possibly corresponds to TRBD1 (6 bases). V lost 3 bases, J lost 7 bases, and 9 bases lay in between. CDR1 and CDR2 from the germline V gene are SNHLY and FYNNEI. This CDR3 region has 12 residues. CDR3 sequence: CASSDHRAGYTF. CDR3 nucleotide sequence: TGTGCCAGCAGTGATCACAGGGCTGGCTACACCTTC.

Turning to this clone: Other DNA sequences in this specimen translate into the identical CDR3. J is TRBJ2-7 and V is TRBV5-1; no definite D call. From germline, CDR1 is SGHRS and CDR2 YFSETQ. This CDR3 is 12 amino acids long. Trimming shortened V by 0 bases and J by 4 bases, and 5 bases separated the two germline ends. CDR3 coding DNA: TGCGCCAGCAGCTTGGAGGGATACGAGCAGTACTTC. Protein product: CASSLEGYEQYF.

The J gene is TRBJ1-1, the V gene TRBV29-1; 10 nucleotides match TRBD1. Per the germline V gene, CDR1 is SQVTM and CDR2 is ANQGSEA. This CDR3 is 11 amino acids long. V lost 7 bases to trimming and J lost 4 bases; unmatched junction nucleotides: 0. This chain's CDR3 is CSGTGGTEAFF. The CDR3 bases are TGCAGCGGGACAGGGGGCACTGAAGCTTTCTTT.

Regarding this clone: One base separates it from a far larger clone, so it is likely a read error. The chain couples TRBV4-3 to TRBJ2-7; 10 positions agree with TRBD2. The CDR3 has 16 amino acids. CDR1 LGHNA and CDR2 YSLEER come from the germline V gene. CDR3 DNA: TGCACCAGCAGCCCCCAGCGGGAGGGGGACTCCTACGAGCAGTACTTC. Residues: CTSSPQREGDSYEQYF.

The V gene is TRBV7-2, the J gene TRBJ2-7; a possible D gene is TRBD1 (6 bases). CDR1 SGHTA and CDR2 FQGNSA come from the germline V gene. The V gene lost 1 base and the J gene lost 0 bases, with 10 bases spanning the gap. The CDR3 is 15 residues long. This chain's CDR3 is CASSLEQGSSYEQYF. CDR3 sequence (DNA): TGTGCCAGCAGCTTAGAACAGGGTTCCTCCTACGAGCAGTACTTC.

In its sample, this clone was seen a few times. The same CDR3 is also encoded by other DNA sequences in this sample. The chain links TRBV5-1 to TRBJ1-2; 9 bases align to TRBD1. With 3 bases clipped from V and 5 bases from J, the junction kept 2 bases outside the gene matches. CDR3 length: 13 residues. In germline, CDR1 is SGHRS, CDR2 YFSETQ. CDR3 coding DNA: TGCGCCAGCAGCTCTGGACAGGGGTATGGCTACACCTTC. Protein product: CASSSGQGYGYTF.

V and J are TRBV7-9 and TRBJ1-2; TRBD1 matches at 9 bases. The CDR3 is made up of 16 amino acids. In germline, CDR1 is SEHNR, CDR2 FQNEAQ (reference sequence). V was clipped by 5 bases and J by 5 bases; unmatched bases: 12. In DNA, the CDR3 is TGTGCCAGCAGCCCCCGCGTGGACAGGGGAGATTATGGCTACACCTTC. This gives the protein CASSPRVDRGDYGYTF.

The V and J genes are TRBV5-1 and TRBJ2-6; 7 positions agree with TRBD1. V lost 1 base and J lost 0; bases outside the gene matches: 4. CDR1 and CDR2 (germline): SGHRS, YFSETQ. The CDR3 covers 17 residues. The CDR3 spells CASSLIAGGSGANVLTF. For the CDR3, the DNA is TGCGCCAGCAGCTTGATAGCAGGGGGCTCTGGGGCCAACGTCCTGACTTTC.

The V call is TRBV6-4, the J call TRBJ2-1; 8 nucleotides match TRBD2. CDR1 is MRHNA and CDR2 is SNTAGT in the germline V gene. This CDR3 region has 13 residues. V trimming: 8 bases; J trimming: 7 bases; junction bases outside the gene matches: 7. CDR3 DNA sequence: TGTGCCAGCTCAGTAGCGGGAAGGAATGAGCAGTTCTTC. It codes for CASSVAGRNEQFF.

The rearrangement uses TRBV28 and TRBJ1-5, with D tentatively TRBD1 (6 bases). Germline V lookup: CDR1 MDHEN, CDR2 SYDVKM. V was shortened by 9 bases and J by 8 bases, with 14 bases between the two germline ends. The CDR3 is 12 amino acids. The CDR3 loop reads CASQQGREPQHF. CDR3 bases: TGTGCCAGTCAACAGGGAAGGGAGCCCCAGCATTTT.

The CDR3 here is CAIASGVPETQYF. The CDR3, as DNA: TGTGCCATCGCCTCAGGGGTCCCAGAGACCCAGTACTTC. The chain combines TRBV10-3 with TRBJ2-5; a weak D match, TRBD1 (6 bases). V was pared by 8 bases and J by 4 bases, with 14 bases between. The CDR3 contains 13 residues. CDR1 and CDR2 from the germline V gene are ENHRY and SYGVKD.

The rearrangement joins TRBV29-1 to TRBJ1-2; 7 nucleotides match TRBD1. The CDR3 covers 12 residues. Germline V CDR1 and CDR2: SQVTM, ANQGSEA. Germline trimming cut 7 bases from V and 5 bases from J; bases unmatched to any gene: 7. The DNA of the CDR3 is TGCAGCGGGGAGGGGGCAGGGTATGGCTACACCTTC. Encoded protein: CSGEGAGYGYTF.

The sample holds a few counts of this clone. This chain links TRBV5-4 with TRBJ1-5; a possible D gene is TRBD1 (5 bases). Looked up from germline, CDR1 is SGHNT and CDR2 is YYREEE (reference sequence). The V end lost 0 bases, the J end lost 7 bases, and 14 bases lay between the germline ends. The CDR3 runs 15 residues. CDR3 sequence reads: CASSLGAGIWQPQHF. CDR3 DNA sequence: TGTGCCAGCAGCTTGGGGGCAGGGATTTGGCAGCCCCAGCATTTT.

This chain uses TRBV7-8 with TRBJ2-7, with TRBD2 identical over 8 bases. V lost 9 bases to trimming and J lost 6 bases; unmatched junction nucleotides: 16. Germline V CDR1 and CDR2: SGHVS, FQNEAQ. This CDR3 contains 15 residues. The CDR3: CASLIRGGLAGEQYF. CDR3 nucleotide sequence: TGTGCCAGTCTCATCCGAGGTGGTCTAGCGGGCGAGCAGTACTTC.

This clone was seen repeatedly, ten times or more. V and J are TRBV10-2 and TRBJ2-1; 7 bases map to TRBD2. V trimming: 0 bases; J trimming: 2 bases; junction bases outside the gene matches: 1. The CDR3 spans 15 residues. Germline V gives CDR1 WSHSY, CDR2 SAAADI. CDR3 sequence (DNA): TGCGCCAGCAGTGAGTCGACTAGCCCCTACAATGAGCAGTTCTTC. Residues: CASSESTSPYNEQFF.

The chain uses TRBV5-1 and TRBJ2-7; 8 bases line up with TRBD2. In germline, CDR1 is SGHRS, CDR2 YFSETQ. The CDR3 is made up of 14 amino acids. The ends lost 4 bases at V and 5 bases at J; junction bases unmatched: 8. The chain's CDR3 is CASSAGTSLNEQYF. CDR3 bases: TGCGCCAGCAGCGCAGGGACTAGTCTAAACGAGCAGTACTTC. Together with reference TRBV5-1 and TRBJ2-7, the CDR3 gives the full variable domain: KAGVTQTPRYLIKTRGQQVTLSCSPISGHRSVSWYQQTPGQGLQFLFEYFSETQRNKGNFPGRFSGRQFSNSRSEMNVSTLELGDSALYLCASSAGTSLNEQYFGPGTRLTVT.

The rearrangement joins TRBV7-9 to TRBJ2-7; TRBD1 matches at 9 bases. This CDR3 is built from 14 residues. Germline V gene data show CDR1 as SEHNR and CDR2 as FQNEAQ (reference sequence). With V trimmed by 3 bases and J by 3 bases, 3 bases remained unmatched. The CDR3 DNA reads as TGTGCCAGCAGCTTCCGGGACAGGGACTACGAGCAGTACTTC. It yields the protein CASSFRDRDYEQYF.

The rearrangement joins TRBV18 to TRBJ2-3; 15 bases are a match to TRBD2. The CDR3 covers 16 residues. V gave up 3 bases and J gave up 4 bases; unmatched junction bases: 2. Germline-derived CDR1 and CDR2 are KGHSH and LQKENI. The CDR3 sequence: CASSPGLAGGPDTQYF. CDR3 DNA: TGTGCCAGCTCACCGGGACTAGCGGGAGGCCCAGATACGCAGTATTTT.